These T cell receptor beta chains were read from a single sample in a study of shared clonotypes between healthy human individuals. The assay was immunoSEQ multiplex PCR, and TCRdb's table has in-frame clones only and misses some. The sample has about 2 million clones; about 95% are singletons. What was sequenced was naive CD4+ T cells sorted from blood. The receptors shown here come from a man aged 18-30 years in good health. The CDR3 runs from the conserved cysteine through the conserved F or W. D genes are given only for firm matches. Clone size is given for some rows only: seen once, a few or many times, or a class if the clone is expanded.

abundance | j_gene | v_gene | d_gene | CDR3nt | CDR3aa
- | TRBJ2-5 | TRBV7-2 | TRBD2 | TGTGCCAGCAGTCCTCTAGCGGGGCCTTCCGAGACCCAGTACTTC | CASSPLAGPSETQYF
- | TRBJ1-5 | TRBV7-8 | - | TGTGCCAGCAGCTTAGCTGGGGGGTTATATAGCAATCAGCCCCAGCATTTT | CASSLAGGLYSNQPQHF
- | TRBJ1-2 | TRBV30 | - | TGTGCCTGGAGTAGGGCCCAGGGCCACTATGGCTACACCTTC | CAWSRAQGHYGYTF
- | TRBJ2-2 | TRBV19 | - | TGTGCCAGTTTGACAAACAGTAACACCGGGGAGCTGTTTTTT | CASLTNSNTGELFF
- | TRBJ1-6 | TRBV5-1 | - | TGCGCCAGCAGCTTGGGGACAGATAATAATTCACCCCTCCACTTT | CASSLGTDNNSPLHF
- | TRBJ1-2 | TRBV7-9 | - | TGTGCCAGCAGCCTCGGGGACTATGGCTACACCTTC | CASSLGDYGYTF
- | TRBJ2-7 | TRBV2 | - | TGTGCCAGCAGTCTGGACATCACCTACGAGCAGTACTTC | CASSLDITYEQYF
- | TRBJ2-2 | TRBV9 | TRBD1 | TGTGCCAGCAGCGCTCGCCAACAGGGGGCGTACACCGGGGAGCTGTTTTTT | CASSARQQGAYTGELFF
once | TRBJ2-1 | TRBV2 | TRBD1 | TGTGCCAGCTTGGACGGGACAGGGGTCAAAGAGCAGTTCTTC | CASLDGTGVKEQFF
- | TRBJ1-1 | TRBV19 | - | TGTGCCAGTAGTAGCCCCCCGCGGGGAACTGAAGCTTTCTTT | CASSSPPRGTEAFF
- | TRBJ2-5 | TRBV18 | TRBD1 | TGTGCCAGCTCTGGGGGACAGGGACAAGAGACCCAGTACTTC | CASSGGQGQETQYF
- | TRBJ1-2 | TRBV5-4 | - | TGTGCCAGCAGCTTGGAGGGGATTGGCTACACCTTC | CASSLEGIGYTF
- | TRBJ1-1 | TRBV28 | - | TGTGCCAGCAGTTTTGCCCGGTTAGTGAACACTGAAGCTTTCTTT | CASSFARLVNTEAFF
- | TRBJ2-1 | TRBV10-1 | TRBD2 | TGCGCCAGCCGGGCTAGCGGTAGCCACAATGAGCAGTTCTTC | CASRASGSHNEQFF
- | TRBJ2-2 | TRBV5-4 | TRBD2 | TGTGCCAGCAGACCCGGGACTAGCGGATCTATGAACACCGGGGAGCTGTTTTTT | CASRPGTSGSMNTGELFF
- | TRBJ2-1 | TRBV30 | - | TGTGCCTGGATAGGGGATAGCTCCTACAATGAGCAGTTCTTC | CAWIGDSSYNEQFF
once | TRBJ1-5 | TRBV18 | - | TGTGCCAGCTCACGACTAGGGAGTCAGCCCCAGCATTTT | CASSRLGSQPQHF
- | TRBJ2-4 | TRBV11-2 | - | TGTGCCAGCAGCCCCCCGGGGAGGAAAAACATTCAGTACTTC | CASSPPGRKNIQYF
- | TRBJ2-7 | TRBV28 | - | TGTGCCAGCTCAGGGAGGTACGAGCAGTACTTC | CASSGRYEQYF
- | TRBJ2-1 | TRBV6-5 | - | TGTGCCAGCAGTTACTCTTCCGGTCTTGAGCAGTTCTTC | CASSYSSGLEQFF
once | TRBJ1-1 | TRBV11-2 | - | TGTGCCAGCAGCCCCCGGGAAGGCCGGAGAGAAGCTTTCTTT | CASSPREGRREAFF
- | TRBJ1-4 | TRBV7-2 | - | TGTGCCAGCAGCTTACTATTAGGCAGGTCTAATGAAAAACTGTTTTTT | CASSLLLGRSNEKLFF
- | TRBJ1-1 | TRBV5-1 | - | TGCGCCAGCAGCTTGGGAGGGGTCCCTGGGGAGGCTTTCTTT | CASSLGGVPGEAFF
- | TRBJ2-2 | TRBV6-1 | - | TGTGCCAGCAGTGAAAGGGGGACGCTTAACACCGGGGAGCTGTTTTTT | CASSERGTLNTGELFF
- | TRBJ2-3 | TRBV5-4 | TRBD1 | TGTGCCAGCAGCGTGGGACAGCCGAGGGGCACAGATACGCAGTATTTT | CASSVGQPRGTDTQYF
- | TRBJ2-3 | TRBV5-6 | TRBD2 | TGTGCCAGCAGCTTTAGCGGGAGGCTCACAGATACGCAGTATTTT | CASSFSGRLTDTQYF
- | TRBJ1-2 | TRBV10-3 | - | TGTGCCATCAGTGATTTGGTGGACAGCGGCGGCTACACCTTC | CAISDLVDSGGYTF
- | TRBJ1-6 | TRBV9 | - | TGTGCCAGCAGCCCTAAGATTAATTCACCCCTCCACTTT | CASSPKINSPLHF
- | TRBJ1-3 | TRBV7-2 | - | TGTGCCAGCAGCCTCGGCTCTGGGCTCTCTGGAAACACCATATATTTT | CASSLGSGLSGNTIYF
- | TRBJ2-7 | TRBV10-3 | - | TGTGCCATCAGTGAGGGCAACTCCTACGAGCAGTACTTC | CAISEGNSYEQYF